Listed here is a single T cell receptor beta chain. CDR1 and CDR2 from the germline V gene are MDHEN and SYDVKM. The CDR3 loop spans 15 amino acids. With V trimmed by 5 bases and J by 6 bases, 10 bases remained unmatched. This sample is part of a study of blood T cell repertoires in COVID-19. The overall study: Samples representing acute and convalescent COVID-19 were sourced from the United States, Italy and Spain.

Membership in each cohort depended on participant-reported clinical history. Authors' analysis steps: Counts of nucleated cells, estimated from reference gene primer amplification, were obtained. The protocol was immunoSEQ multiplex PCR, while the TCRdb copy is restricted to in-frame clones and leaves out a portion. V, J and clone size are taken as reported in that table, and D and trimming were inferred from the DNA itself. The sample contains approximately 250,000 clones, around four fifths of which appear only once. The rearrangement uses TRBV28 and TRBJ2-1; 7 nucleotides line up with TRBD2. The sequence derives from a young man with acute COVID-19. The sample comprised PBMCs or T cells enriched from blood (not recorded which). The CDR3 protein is CASSTGGLSVNEQFF. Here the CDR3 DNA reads TGTGCCAGCAGTACGGGGGGACTATCGGTCAATGAGCAGTTCTTC.